The following is a T cell receptor (beta chain) sequence with its context. The target antigen is unknown. CDR3 size: 14 residues. V shed 5 bases and J shed 3 bases, with 8 bases lying between them. Germline CDR1 reads LNHDA; CDR2 reads SQIVND (reference sequence). This sample stems from a study of radiotherapy plus CTLA-4 blockade in lung cancer. Background on the study: Patients showed objective responses in 15% to 20% of cases, and disease control was achieved by approximately 33%. Study-wide results and limits: Once radiotherapy plus ipilimumab had been given, TCR clones derived from tumor expanded in blood.

Libraries were prepared by immunoSEQ multiplex PCR; TCRdb keeps only in-frame clonotypes and omits some of them. The data contain 50,000 to 70,000 clones, 77% of them seen just once; the ten biggest clones take up roughly 4%. Receiving focal radiation plus CTLA-4 blockade with ipilimumab were patients who had chemo-refractory metastatic non-small-cell lung cancer. The rearrangement links TRBV19 to TRBJ1-6, with D possibly being TRBD1 (5 bases). Sequences were derived from peripheral blood, sampled from a patient treated with radiotherapy plus ipilimumab. This clonotype was sampled from a human donor with non-small cell lung cancer who had a partial response to radiotherapy plus ipilimumab. The CDR3, as DNA: TGTGCCAGTAGTCAGGGAATCTATAATTCACCCCTCCACTTT. This gives the protein CASSQGIYNSPLHF.